The 5 T cell receptor beta chains presented below share a single source sample, sequenced in a study of CD8 T cells in ankylosing spondylitis. TCRdb analysed the 5' RACE reads with MiXCR anew, one entry per CDR3 protein. The sample holds around 250,000 distinct CDR3 sequences, 18% seen once. The sequenced sample was blood, either unsorted or a sorted T cell fraction (not recorded which). Source of these receptors: a male donor with ankylosing spondylitis or in good health (not recorded which).

V gene TRBV4-1 combines with J gene TRBJ2-1; 11 bases agree with TRBD2. V lost 3 bases to trimming and J lost 0 bases; unmatched junction nucleotides: 4. The germline V gene has CDR1 MGHRA and CDR2 YSYEKL. This CDR3 comprises 17 residues. The chain's CDR3 is CASSQGLAVSSYNEQFF. CDR3 bases: TGCGCCAGCAGCCAGGGACTAGCGGTTAGCTCCTACAATGAGCAGTTCTTC.

The chain recombines TRBV9 with TRBJ2-1; D is undetermined. In germline, CDR1 is SGDLS, CDR2 YYNGEE. The CDR3 is made up of 17 amino acids. V was shortened by 0 bases and J by 0 bases, with 13 bases between the two germline ends. The CDR3, as DNA: TGTGCCAGCAGCGTAGAGGGTGGCCCCAGCTCCTACAATGAGCAGTTCTTC. It codes for CASSVEGGPSSYNEQFF.

This clonotype has ten or more counts. V is TRBV7-8 and J is TRBJ2-3; 10 bases are a match to TRBD2. V lost 6 bases, J lost 3 bases, and 3 bases stayed unmatched. CDR3 length: 14 residues. Per germline, CDR1 SGHVS and CDR2 FQNEAQ. The CDR3 sequence is CASSRTSGTDTQYF. CDR3 DNA: TGTGCCAGCAGTCGGACTAGCGGAACAGATACGCAGTATTTT.

This chain joins TRBV7-8 and TRBJ2-7; the D gene is possibly TRBD1 (6 bases). Looked up from germline, CDR1 is SGHVS and CDR2 is FQNEAQ. This CDR3 contains 14 residues. The V end lost 4 bases, the J end lost 6 bases, and 16 bases lay between the germline ends. The CDR3 DNA sequence: TGTGCCAGCAGCTCGACAGGACTCTCTTTCGAGCAGTACTTC. The encoded protein is CASSSTGLSFEQYF.

This clonotype was counted once. The chain links TRBV11-3 to TRBJ2-1; 9 bases align to TRBD2. This CDR3 spans 16 amino acids. The V segment lost 3 bases and the J segment 6 bases; nucleotides outside the gene matches: 9. Germline CDR1 reads SGHNT; CDR2 reads YENEEA. CDR3: CASSFDLAGLINEQFF. The DNA of the CDR3 is TGTGCCAGCAGCTTCGACCTAGCGGGACTTATCAATGAGCAGTTCTTC.